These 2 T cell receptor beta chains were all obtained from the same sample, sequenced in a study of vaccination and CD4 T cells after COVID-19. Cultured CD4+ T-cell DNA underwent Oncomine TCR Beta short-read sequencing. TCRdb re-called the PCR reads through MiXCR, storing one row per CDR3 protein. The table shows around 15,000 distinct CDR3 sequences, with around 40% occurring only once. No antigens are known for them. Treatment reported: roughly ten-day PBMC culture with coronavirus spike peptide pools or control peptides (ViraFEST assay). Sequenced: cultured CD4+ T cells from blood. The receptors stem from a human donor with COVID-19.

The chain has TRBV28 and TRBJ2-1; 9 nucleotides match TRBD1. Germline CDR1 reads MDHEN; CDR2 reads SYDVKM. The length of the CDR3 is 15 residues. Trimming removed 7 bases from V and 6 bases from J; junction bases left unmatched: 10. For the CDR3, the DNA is TGTGCCAGCACGGGGGACAGGGAGAGGCTCAATGAGCAGTTCTTC. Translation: CASTGDRERLNEQFF.

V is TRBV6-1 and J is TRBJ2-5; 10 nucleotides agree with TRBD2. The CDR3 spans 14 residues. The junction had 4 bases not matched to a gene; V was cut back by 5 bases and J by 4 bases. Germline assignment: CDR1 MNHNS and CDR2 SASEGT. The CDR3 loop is CASSPSGGSETQYF. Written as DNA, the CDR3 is TGTGCCAGCAGTCCTAGCGGGGGCTCAGAGACCCAGTACTTC.